This is a list of T cell receptor beta chains from one sample in a study of cytomegalovirus exposure and HLA in healthy donors. Sequencing was performed with immunoSEQ multiplex PCR; in TCRdb, only in-frame clones are kept and a portion is missing. The sample holds more than 200,000 clones, about three quarters seen once. What was sequenced was PBMCs. These receptors originate from a male donor in good health and CMV-seronegative. Each CDR3 is given with its conserved first and last residue. A D gene is named only where the DNA matches it firmly. Clone size is shown for a subset of rows, as once, few, many or a class of expanded clone.

d_call j_call clone_size v_call cdr3_aa cdr3_nt
TRBD2 TRBJ2-3 . TRBV9 CASSVAIAGVLDTQYF TGTGCCAGCAGCGTAGCAATAGCGGGAGTTTTGGATACGCAGTATTTT
. TRBJ2-5 . TRBV30 CAWSAGRGETQYF TGTGCCTGGAGTGCAGGGCGGGGAGAGACCCAGTACTTC
. TRBJ2-1 . TRBV28 CASSQEQPPYNEQFF TGTGCCAGCAGTCAGGAACAGCCTCCCTACAATGAGCAGTTCTTC
. TRBJ1-4 . TRBV7-9 CASSLLQPTNEKLFF TGTGCCAGCAGCTTACTACAGCCAACTAATGAAAAACTGTTTTTT
. TRBJ2-3 . TRBV15 CATSRDLTDTQYF TGTGCCACCAGCAGAGATCTAACAGATACGCAGTATTTT
. TRBJ2-1 . TRBV4-3 CASSLGRGRYNEQFF TGCGCCAGCAGCCTTGGGCGGGGCCGGTACAATGAGCAGTTCTTC
. TRBJ1-6 . TRBV19 CASSIERDNSPLHF TGTGCCAGTAGTATAGAGAGGGATAATTCACCCCTCCACTTT
. TRBJ2-3 . TRBV18 CASSLTDTQYF TGTGCCAGCTCTCTCACAGATACGCAGTATTTT
. TRBJ1-4 . TRBV29-1 CSVEKLINEKLFF TGCAGCGTTGAAAAGCTGATTAATGAAAAACTGTTTTTT
TRBD1 TRBJ2-7 many TRBV6-4 CASSETGMDEQYF TGTGCCAGCAGTGAGACAGGGATGGACGAGCAGTACTTC
. TRBJ1-1 . TRBV27 CASSVGTTNTEAFF TGTGCCAGCAGTGTTGGGACAACCAACACTGAAGCTTTCTTT
TRBD2 TRBJ2-1 few TRBV7-8 CASSGLAGGRLAYNEQFF TGTGCCAGCAGTGGACTAGCGGGAGGCCGTCTCGCCTACAATGAGCAGTTCTTC
TRBD1 TRBJ1-1 . TRBV5-1 CASSPPTVQGRAFF TGCGCCAGCAGCCCGCCAACCGTACAGGGGAGGGCTTTCTTT
. TRBJ2-7 . TRBV10-3 CAISDTASEQYF TGTGCCATCAGTGATACCGCTAGCGAGCAGTACTTC
TRBD1 TRBJ2-5 . TRBV9 CASSAGTGKETQYF TGTGCCAGCAGCGCCGGGACAGGTAAAGAGACCCAGTACTTC
. TRBJ1-1 . TRBV9 CASSVAGDTEAFF TGTGCCAGCAGCGTAGCGGGGGACACTGAAGCTTTCTTT
TRBD1 TRBJ1-4 once TRBV5-1 CASSLGDRGEKLFF TGCGCCAGCAGCTTGGGTGACAGGGGTGAAAAACTGTTTTTT
TRBD2 TRBJ2-1 . TRBV29-1 CSVEGSGRVNEQFF TGCAGCGTTGAAGGAAGCGGGAGGGTTAATGAGCAGTTCTTC
TRBD1 TRBJ1-1 . TRBV29-1 CSVMTGSNTEAFF TGCAGCGTGATGACAGGGTCGAACACTGAAGCTTTCTTT
. TRBJ2-7 . TRBV7-9 CASSPGTLPYEQYF TGTGCCAGCAGCCCGGGGACTTTACCCTACGAGCAGTACTTC
. TRBJ1-4 . TRBV6-6 CASSYPGGEALSLFF TGTGCCAGCAGTTACCCTGGAGGGGAGGCCCTGTCGCTGTTTTTT
. TRBJ1-5 . TRBV30 CAWSVMGRGDQPQHF TGTGCCTGGAGTGTAATGGGGCGGGGGGATCAGCCCCAGCATTTT
TRBD1 TRBJ2-4 once TRBV6-5 CASSFLQGKAKNIQYF TGTGCCAGCAGTTTTCTACAGGGGAAGGCCAAAAACATTCAGTACTTC
. TRBJ1-1 . TRBV4-1 CASSRDSGQNTEAFF TGCGCCAGCAGCCGCGATTCGGGACAGAACACTGAAGCTTTCTTT
. TRBJ2-7 . TRBV6-5 CATYRGGSYEQYF TGTGCCACTTACCGAGGGGGTTCCTACGAGCAGTACTTC
TRBD1 TRBJ1-5 . TRBV5-1 CASRPTGGLNQPQHF TGCGCCAGCAGGCCAACAGGGGGCTTGAATCAGCCCCAGCATTTT
. TRBJ1-2 once TRBV28 CASSLGGGGYTF TGTGCCAGCAGTTTGGGGGGAGGAGGCTACACCTTC
. TRBJ2-3 . TRBV7-2 CASKSFQEGRVDTQYF TGTGCCAGCAAGAGTTTTCAGGAGGGGCGGGTAGATACGCAGTATTTT
. TRBJ1-4 few TRBV5-1 CASSLDPGATNEKLFF TGCGCCAGCAGCTTGGATCCAGGCGCAACTAATGAAAAACTGTTTTTT
. TRBJ1-5 . TRBV5-1 CASSWGLDQPQHF TGCGCCAGCAGCTGGGGCCTTGATCAGCCCCAGCATTTT
. TRBJ2-5 . TRBV2 CASSAIGTLGGTQYF TGTGCCAGCAGTGCGATCGGGACTTTGGGAGGGACCCAGTACTTC
TRBD1 TRBJ2-1 . TRBV18 CASSPGTGVYNEQFF TGTGCCAGCTCACCAGGGACAGGGGTGTACAATGAGCAGTTCTTC
. TRBJ2-7 . TRBV5-1 CASSPGNYEQYF TGCGCCAGCAGCCCCGGGAACTACGAGCAGTACTTC
TRBD1 TRBJ1-1 . TRBV28 CASSSHTVRTGNTEAFF TGTGCCAGCAGTTCTCACACCGTCAGGACAGGAAACACTGAAGCTTTCTTT
. TRBJ2-3 . TRBV6-5 CASRPQGADTQYF TGTGCCAGCAGGCCCCAAGGGGCAGATACGCAGTATTTT
TRBD2 TRBJ2-1 . TRBV9 CASSSGLAGVNEQFF TGTGCCAGCAGCTCCGGACTAGCGGGGGTGAATGAGCAGTTCTTC
. TRBJ1-4 . TRBV4-1 CASGRVDEKLFF TGCGCCAGCGGCAGGGTGGATGAAAAACTGTTTTTT
TRBD1 TRBJ1-5 . TRBV6-1 CAISGTVNQPQHF TGTGCCATCTCCGGGACAGTCAATCAGCCCCAGCATTTT
. TRBJ2-6 . TRBV19 CASSMNFFSGANVLTF TGTGCCAGTAGTATGAACTTTTTCTCTGGGGCCAACGTCCTGACTTTC
TRBD2 TRBJ2-7 once TRBV7-3 CASSTALSGREAGEQYF TGTGCCAGCAGCACCGCACTCTCGGGGCGGGAGGCGGGGGAGCAGTACTTC
. TRBJ2-2 . TRBV29-1 CSVDGRGMGGELFF TGCAGCGTTGACGGCAGGGGTATGGGCGGGGAGCTGTTTTTT
. TRBJ2-1 . TRBV6-1 CASSPPAGSYNEQFF TGTGCCAGCAGTCCCCCGGCGGGGTCCTACAATGAGCAGTTCTTC